Each of the 19 T cell receptor beta chains below was sequenced from the same sample in a study of Tregs in tolerant kidney transplant recipients. Clones were sequenced by immunoSEQ multiplex PCR, and TCRdb holds only the in-frame ones, with some missing. Its clone listing holds tens of thousands of clones. The sample consisted of CD4+ T cells from blood, taken before the transplant. These receptor sequences come from a human donor who received a combined kidney and bone marrow transplant.

As concerns this clone: The sequenced fragment ends 3 residues before the CDR3 boundary, so the rest is inferred from the germline J gene. The V and J genes are TRBV5-4 and TRBJ2-4; a possible D gene is TRBD1 (5 bases). The CDR3 length is 15 residues. V shed 4 bases and J shed 2 bases, with 13 bases lying between them. Germline V gives CDR1 SGHNT, CDR2 YYREEE (reference sequence). CDR3 DNA, as far as it was read: TGTGCCAGCAGCCACCAGACAGAGACCAAAAACATT. As protein: CASSHQTETKNI. The CDR3 in its entirety is CASSHQTETKNIQYF.

As regards this clone: The sequence runs out 3 residues before the end of the CDR3; the remainder is reconstructed from the germline J gene. The V gene is TRBV7-2, the J gene TRBJ2-7; 8 nucleotides align to TRBD1. The trim removed 4 bases at V and 6 bases at J, leaving 2 bases unmatched. CDR3 length equals 12 residues. From germline, CDR1 is SGHTA and CDR2 FQGNSA. CDR3 bases read: TGTGCCAGCAGCTGGGACAGGTTCGAG. It is translated as CASSWDRFE. In full, the CDR3 reads CASSWDRFEQYF. Drawing the rest from reference TRBV7-2 and TRBJ2-7, the complete variable domain is GAGVSQSPSNKVTEKGKDVELRCDPISGHTALYWYRQSLGQGLEFLIYFQGNSAPDKSGLPSDRFSAERTGGSVSTLTIQRTQQEDSAVYLCASSWDRFEQYFGPGTRLTVT.

Of note for this clone: The observed sequence ends 3 residues before the CDR3 terminus, with the missing tail filled in from the germline J gene. The chain links TRBV2 to TRBJ1-1; 10 bases are a match to TRBD1. The CDR3 runs 14 residues. With V trimmed by 8 bases and J by 4 bases, 7 bases remained unmatched. Germline V CDR1 and CDR2: SNHLY, FYNNEI. CDR3 protein: CASSGRTGGTEAFF. The DNA read from the CDR3 is TGTGCCAGCTCTGGGAGGACAGGGGGCACTGAA.

A word on this clone: The read ends 3 residues early relative to the CDR3; the germline J gene fills the gap. This rearrangement joins TRBV6-1 to TRBJ2-7, with a tentative D call TRBD1 (5 bases). In germline, CDR1 is MNHNS, CDR2 SASEGT. This CDR3 has 14 residues. V was shortened by 2 bases and J by 4 bases, with 12 bases between the two germline ends. The CDR3 bases that were read are TGTGCCAGCAGTGAATTTGGACACGGGTACGAG. Encoded protein: CASSEFGHGYE. In full, the CDR3 reads CASSEFGHGYEQYF.

On this clone: Read data end 3 residues before the CDR3 end; the end is taken from the germline J gene. V gene TRBV7-9 combines with J gene TRBJ1-1, with D maybe TRBD1 (5 bases). Germline assignment: CDR1 SEHNR and CDR2 FQNEAQ (reference sequence). Trimming removed 5 bases from V and 5 bases from J, with 15 bases in between. This CDR3 is 14 amino acids long. The sequenced CDR3 bases are TGTGCCAGCAGCCAGGAAGGGGTAGGGACTGAA. Translating gives CASSQEGVGTE. The full CDR3 sequence reads CASSQEGVGTEAFF.

A remark on this clone: The observed sequence ends 3 residues before the CDR3 terminus, with the missing tail filled in from the germline J gene. J is TRBJ2-5 and V is TRBV30, with TRBD2 matching 8 bases. The germline V gene encodes CDR1 GTSNPN and CDR2 SVGIG (reference sequence). The CDR3 totals 16 residues. V dropped 1 base and J dropped 5; count of bases not matched to a gene: 12. CDR3 DNA, as far as it was read: TGTGCCTGGAGTGCCACCCGTAGCGGGGTGCGGGAGACC. It is translated as CAWSATRSGVRET. The entire CDR3 is CAWSATRSGVRETQYF. Drawing the rest from reference TRBV30 and TRBJ2-5, the complete variable domain is SQTIHQWPATLVQPVGSPLSLECTVEGTSNPNLYWYRQAAGRGLQLLFYSVGIGQISSEVPQNLSASRPQDRQFILSSKKLLLSDSGFYLCAWSATRSGVRETQYFGPGTRLLVL.

As regards this clone: The CDR3 goes on 3 residues after the read ends, and that part is filled in from the germline J gene. The rearrangement joins TRBV29-1 to TRBJ1-1; the D gene is possibly TRBD1 (6 bases). CDR1 and CDR2 from the germline V gene are SQVTM and ANQGSEA. The CDR3 is made up of 15 amino acids. Deletions cut 4 bases from V and 5 bases from J, with 20 bases between. The CDR3 DNA, read in part, is TGCAGCGTTGTCCCGTACAGGGACGGGGAGACTGAA. Its translation: CSVVPYRDGETE. The complete CDR3 protein is CSVVPYRDGETEAFF. Supplemented by reference TRBV29-1 and TRBJ1-1, the full variable domain reads SAVISQKPSRDICQRGTSLTIQCQVDSQVTMMFWYRQQPGQSLTLIATANQGSEATYESGFVIDKFPISRPNLTFSTLTVSNMSPEDSSIYLCSVVPYRDGETEAFFGQGTRLTVV.

About this clone itself: From the germline J gene comes the end of the CDR3, since the read stops 3 residues before it. The rearrangement joins TRBV5-1 to TRBJ2-2, with 16 bases that match TRBD2. The length of the CDR3 is 16 residues. Per germline, CDR1 SGHRS and CDR2 YFSETQ. With 4 bases clipped from V and 5 bases from J, the junction kept 2 bases outside the gene matches. CDR3 bases read: TGCGCCAGCAGCCCGGGACTAGCGGGAGGGACCGGGGAG. Its protein is CASSPGLAGGTGE. The whole CDR3 region reads CASSPGLAGGTGELFF.

Partial CDR3 DNA: TGCGCCAGCAGCTTGGAGACAGGGGTAAAG. It translates to CASSLETGVK. The CDR3 reads in full as CASSLETGVKAFF. The V gene is TRBV5-1, the J gene TRBJ1-1; 8 positions agree with TRBD1. The missing CDR3 end, 3 residues past where the read stops, is filled in from the germline J gene. Germline V CDR1 and CDR2: SGHRS, YFSETQ. The CDR3 extends over 13 amino acids.

Concerning this clone itself: The read comes to an end 3 residues before the CDR3 does, leaving the germline J gene to fill in the end. V and J are TRBV19 and TRBJ1-1; 11 bases map to TRBD1. The CDR3 runs 15 residues. Germline V CDR1 and CDR2: LNHDA, SQIVND (reference sequence). Trimming took 5 bases from V and 3 from J; bases not matched to a gene: 5. The sequenced part of the CDR3 DNA is TGTGCCAGTAGTGCGGGACAGGGGGTACACACTGAA. Encoded protein: CASSAGQGVHTE. The whole CDR3 is CASSAGQGVHTEAFF.

As concerns this clone: The CDR3 end is not reached by the read, which stops 3 residues before it; the germline J gene fills it in. V gene TRBV18 combines with J gene TRBJ1-2, with 9 bases fitting TRBD1. The CDR3 is made up of 16 amino acids. Trimming removed 0 bases from V and 3 bases from J; junction bases left unmatched: 5. CDR1 KGHSH and CDR2 LQKENI come from the germline V gene. CDR3 amino acids: CASSPPRDRVDYGYTF. The DNA read from the CDR3 is TGTGCCAGCTCACCACCGAGGGACAGGGTAGACTATGGC.

Notes on this clone: The read is 3 residues too short to cover the CDR3 end, so that end is filled in from the germline J gene. The chain combines TRBV7-7 with TRBJ2-3, with 10 bases lining up with TRBD1. V trimming: 3 bases; J trimming: 3 bases; junction bases outside the gene matches: 9. The CDR3 consists of 17 residues. The germline V gene has CDR1 SSHAT and CDR2 FNYEAQ (reference sequence). The CDR3 loop reads CASSLGLGQGSTDTQYF. The sequenced CDR3 bases are TGTGCCAGCAGCTTGGGATTGGGACAGGGGAGTACAGATACG.

A word on this clone: The CDR3 end is not reached by the read, which stops 3 residues before it; the germline J gene fills it in. The rearrangement uses TRBV7-9 and TRBJ1-1; D gene ambiguous. V lost 5 bases and J 4 bases, leaving 11 bases between the germline ends. Germline V gene lookup returns CDR1 SEHNR and CDR2 FQNEAQ (reference sequence). The CDR3 loop spans 13 amino acids. CDR3 bases read: TGTGCCAGCAGCACGAAAGGGCCCACTGAA. Translation gives CASSTKGPTE. The full CDR3 reads CASSTKGPTEAFF.

Notes on this clone: Sequencing ends 3 residues short of the CDR3 end; the germline J gene provides the rest. This sequence joins TRBV2 and TRBJ2-3; 8 nucleotides align to TRBD2. Germline V gene sequence: CDR1 SNHLY, CDR2 FYNNEI. The length of the CDR3 is 14 residues. V gave up 11 bases and J gave up 2 bases; unmatched junction bases: 9. CDR3 in amino acids: CAGKISGTTDTQYF. CDR3 DNA, as far as it was read: TGTGCCGGCAAGATTAGCGGGACCACAGATACG.

The CDR3 bases that were read are TGCGCCAGCGGTAGCCTGTCCACAGATACG. Translation: CASGSLSTDT. The whole CDR3 protein reads CASGSLSTDTQYF. The V gene is TRBV10-2, the J gene TRBJ2-3, with unresolved D. The read ends 3 residues early relative to the CDR3; the germline J gene fills the gap. The CDR3 consists of 13 residues. Germline V gene sequence: CDR1 WSHSY, CDR2 SAAADI. V was trimmed by 8 bases and J by 2 bases, leaving 11 bases between them.

Regarding this clone: The CDR3 goes on 3 residues after the read ends, and that part is filled in from the germline J gene. The chain is built from TRBV7-9 and TRBJ1-1, with D perhaps TRBD1 (6 bases). CDR1 and CDR2 (germline): SEHNR, FQNEAQ (reference sequence). Trimming stripped 4 bases from V and 3 bases from J, with 9 bases between. The CDR3 is 13 amino acids. The CDR3 reads CASSSGADTEAFF. The CDR3 bases that were read are TGTGCCAGCAGCTCAGGGGCCGACACTGAA.

The chain's CDR3 is CASSLEGTANEAFF. Partial CDR3 DNA: TGTGCCAGCAGCTTAGAGGGGACAGCTAATGAA. This rearrangement joins TRBV7-9 to TRBJ1-1; 7 bases align to TRBD1. The read ends 3 residues shy of where the CDR3 ends; the end is completed using the germline J gene. The CDR3 runs 14 residues. The J segment lost 7 bases and the V segment lost 1 base, leaving 6 bases of the junction unmatched. Germline assignment: CDR1 SEHNR and CDR2 FQNEAQ (reference sequence). The whole variable domain, filled in from reference TRBV7-9 and TRBJ1-1, reads DTGVSQNPRHKITKRGQNVTFRCDPISEHNRLYWYRQTLGQGPEFLTYFQNEAQLEKSRLLSDRFSAERPKGSFSTLEIQRTEQGDSAMYLCASSLEGTANEAFFGQGTRLTVV.

With regard to this clone: The CDR3 end falls 3 residues outside the read, so it is completed with the germline J gene. This chain uses TRBV30 with TRBJ1-6; D ambiguous. The CDR3 totals 13 residues. Trimming cost V 4 bases and J 4 bases, with 8 bases left between them. The germline CDR1 and CDR2 sequences are GTSNPN and SVGIG (reference sequence). The CDR3 reads CAWNAAYNSPLHF. The part of the CDR3 DNA that was read is TGTGCCTGGAATGCAGCGTATAATTCACCC.

About this clone: The CDR3 end is not reached by the read, which stops 3 residues before it; the germline J gene fills it in. The chain is built from TRBV30 and TRBJ1-4, with D possibly TRBD1 on 5 matching bases. This CDR3 is built from 13 residues. CDR1 is GTSNPN and CDR2 is SVGIG in the germline V gene (reference sequence). V was shortened by 4 bases and J by 7 bases, with 13 bases between the two germline ends. This CDR3 is CAWTVRQGEKLFF. CDR3 bases read: TGTGCCTGGACGGTTCGGCAGGGTGAAAAA.